These 28 T cell receptor beta chains share one sample of origin, sequenced in a study of blood T cell repertoires in COVID-19. TCRdb keeps only in-frame clones here, not all; method: immunoSEQ multiplex PCR. Of around 170,000 clones in the sample, approximately 80% were seen once. The material sequenced was PBMCs or T cells enriched from blood (not recorded which). The receptors stem from a man aged 45 to 65 who had recovered from COVID-19.

This chain uses TRBV14 with TRBJ2-3; 7 nucleotides match TRBD2. The CDR3 sequence is 15 residues long. The trim removed 0 bases at V and 3 bases at J, leaving 3 bases unmatched. The germline V gene has CDR1 SGHDN and CDR2 FVKESK. The CDR3 sequence: CASSQELATTDTQYF. For the CDR3, the DNA is TGTGCCAGCAGCCAAGAACTAGCGACTACAGATACGCAGTATTTT.

The rearrangement uses TRBV3-1 (or the pseudogene TRBV3-2) and TRBJ1-6; possibly TRBD1 for D (6 bases). This CDR3 comprises 15 residues. Looked up from germline, CDR1 is LGHDT and CDR2 is YNNKEL (reference sequence). The germline V and J ends were trimmed by 3 bases and 4 bases, with 10 bases remaining between them. DNA for the CDR3: TGTGCCAGCAGCCAGGGGGCCCGATATAATTCACCCCTCCACTTT. Translated, it gives CASSQGARYNSPLHF.

The V gene is TRBV5-6, the J gene TRBJ2-7; weak D call: TRBD2 (7 bases). Trimming removed 2 bases from V and 4 bases from J, with 13 bases in between. The CDR3 runs 14 residues. Germline-derived CDR1 and CDR2 are SGHDT and YYEEEE. CDR3 loop: CASSFWGGGYEQYF. CDR3 coding DNA: TGTGCCAGCAGCTTTTGGGGGGGCGGGTACGAGCAGTACTTC.

The V call is TRBV5-1, the J call TRBJ1-2; D ambiguous. Per germline, CDR1 SGHRS and CDR2 YFSETQ. The CDR3 is 16 residues long. Trimming shortened V by 0 bases and J by 4 bases, and 16 bases separated the two germline ends. The chain's CDR3 is CASSLDSRPEGYGYTF. The CDR3 nucleotides read TGCGCCAGCAGCTTGGATTCCCGCCCGGAGGGCTATGGCTACACCTTC.

The chain links TRBV5-6 to TRBJ2-7; 8 bases line up with TRBD1. Germline V gene lookup returns CDR1 SGHDT and CDR2 YYEEEE. This CDR3 is built from 15 residues. J was trimmed by 2 bases and V by 4 bases; bases with no gene match: 8. In DNA, the CDR3 is TGTGCCAGCAGCCTACAGGGGACAGGTCCCTACGAGCAGTACTTC. It translates to CASSLQGTGPYEQYF. Complete variable domain (other parts from reference TRBV5-6 and TRBJ2-7): DAGVTQSPTHLIKTRGQQVTLRCSPKSGHDTVSWYQQALGQGPQFIFQYYEEEERQRGNFPDRFSGHQFPNYSSELNVNALLLGDSALYLCASSLQGTGPYEQYFGPGTRLTVT.

The chain uses TRBV30 and TRBJ2-3; TRBD2 matches 13 bases. The CDR3 runs 16 residues. Unmatched junction bases numbered 14, after V lost 6 bases and J lost 8 bases. In germline, CDR1 is GTSNPN, CDR2 SVGIG (reference sequence). CDR3 bases: TGTGCCTGTACCCGAAGACTAGCGGGGGGTTGGGGTACGCAGTATTTT. It specifies CACTRRLAGGWGTQYF. Complete variable domain (other parts from reference TRBV30 and TRBJ2-3): SQTIHQWPATLVQPVGSPLSLECTVEGTSNPNLYWYRQAAGRGLQLLFYSVGIGQISSEVPQNLSASRPQDRQFILSSKKLLLSDSGFYLCACTRRLAGGWGTQYFGPGTRLTVL.

This chain uses TRBV28 with TRBJ1-4; weak D call: TRBD1 (6 bases). Trimming removed 4 bases at V and 8 bases at J, with 14 bases between. Looked up from germline, CDR1 is MDHEN and CDR2 is SYDVKM. This CDR3 is 14 amino acids long. The CDR3 is CASSSRGGYEKLFF. DNA for the CDR3: TGTGCCAGCAGTTCACGGGGGGGCTACGAAAAACTGTTTTTT.

This clone is a singleton in its sample. The CDR3, as DNA: TGCAGCGTTGGGGGGACTAGCGGGGGCTACGAGCAGTACTTC. It encodes CSVGGTSGGYEQYF. The V gene is TRBV29-1, the J gene TRBJ2-7, with 14 nucleotides matching TRBD2. This CDR3 spans 14 amino acids. The V segment lost 4 bases and the J segment 3 bases; nucleotides outside the gene matches: 2. Germline assignment: CDR1 SQVTM and CDR2 ANQGSEA.

This chain connects TRBV4-2 to TRBJ2-1; 10 bases align to TRBD2. Germline assignment: CDR1 LGHNA and CDR2 YNFKEQ. With V trimmed by 1 base and J by 7 bases, 7 bases remained unmatched. The CDR3 contains 16 residues. The CDR3 coding sequence is TGTGCCAGCAGCCAAGTGGCCAGCGGGGGGGCAAATGAGCAGTTCTTC. Protein sequence: CASSQVASGGANEQFF.

As DNA, the CDR3 is TGCAGCGTTGAATACGGGAGGGATCAGCCCCAGCATTTT. Translating it yields CSVEYGRDQPQHF. The rearrangement uses TRBV29-1 and TRBJ1-5; D remains unclear. This CDR3 spans 13 amino acids. V was shortened by 2 bases and J by 5 bases, with 10 bases between the two germline ends. Germline V gene data show CDR1 as SQVTM and CDR2 as ANQGSEA.

V and J are TRBV28 and TRBJ1-3; TRBD1 agrees at 10 bases. CDR3 size: 16 residues. Germline trimming cut 7 bases from V and 7 bases from J; bases unmatched to any gene: 13. Germline V gives CDR1 MDHEN, CDR2 SYDVKM. CDR3 coding DNA: TGTGCCAGCATGGTAGGGACAGGGGTTTTAGGGAACACCATATATTTT. Protein: CASMVGTGVLGNTIYF.

The gene calls are TRBV2 and TRBJ2-2; 8 bases agree with TRBD2. The ends lost 9 bases at V and 1 base at J; junction bases unmatched: 4. This CDR3 is 14 amino acids long. CDR1 and CDR2 from the germline V gene are SNHLY and FYNNEI. The chain's CDR3 is CASRSGGNTGELFF. The CDR3 region has the DNA TGTGCCAGTAGAAGCGGGGGGAACACCGGGGAGCTGTTTTTT.

This chain links TRBV7-2 with TRBJ1-6; 7 nucleotides line up with TRBD1. This CDR3 contains 17 residues. Germline V CDR1 and CDR2: SGHTA, FQGNSA. J was trimmed by 5 bases and V by 4 bases; bases with no gene match: 11. DNA of the CDR3: TGTGCCAGCAGCTCTTTACCGGGGACAGCGCATAATTCACCCCTCCACTTT. Encoded protein: CASSSLPGTAHNSPLHF.

The chain's CDR3 is CASSARDRGLSGANVLTF. The CDR3 DNA is TGTGCCAGCAGCGCCCGGGACAGGGGGCTCTCTGGGGCCAACGTCCTGACTTTC. V gene TRBV9 combines with J gene TRBJ2-6; 12 bases are a match to TRBD1. CDR3 length: 18 residues. Germline trimming cut 3 bases from V and 0 bases from J; bases unmatched to any gene: 4. Looked up from germline, CDR1 is SGDLS and CDR2 is YYNGEE.

V and J are TRBV4-3 and TRBJ1-3; TRBD1 agrees at 7 bases. The CDR3 length is 17 residues. J lost 0 bases, V lost 4 bases, and 9 bases had no gene match. Germline V gene sequence: CDR1 LGHNA, CDR2 YSLEER. In nucleotides, the CDR3 is TGCGCCAGCAGCCTCTACCCCGGGACAGCCTCTGGAAACACCATATATTTT. It is translated as CASSLYPGTASGNTIYF.

This clone occurred a few times. CDR3 protein: CASSLVNRGLTEAFF. The CDR3 DNA is TGTGCCAGCAGCTTGGTTAACAGGGGGCTAACTGAAGCTTTCTTT. The rearrangement links TRBV11-2 to TRBJ1-1; 9 nucleotides agree with TRBD1. V lost 3 bases and J lost 5; bases outside the gene matches: 7. CDR3 size: 15 residues. In germline, CDR1 is SGHAT, CDR2 FQNNGV.

This rearrangement joins TRBV7-2 to TRBJ1-5, with D maybe TRBD1 (5 bases). CDR1 and CDR2 (germline): SGHTA, FQGNSA. The CDR3 has 13 amino acids. V was shortened by 4 bases and J by 8 bases, with 12 bases between the two germline ends. CDR3 in amino acids: CASSSGHAEPQHF. The CDR3 DNA reads as TGTGCCAGCAGCTCCGGACACGCGGAGCCCCAGCATTTT.

CDR3 sequence reads: CASSHKEGISGNTIYF. The CDR3 DNA reads TGTGCCAGCAGCCATAAGGAGGGCATCTCTGGAAACACCATATATTTT. The rearrangement uses TRBV14 and TRBJ1-3; D unresolved. V dropped 3 bases and J dropped 0 bases, with 12 bases sitting between them. There are 16 residues in the CDR3. The germline V gene has CDR1 SGHDN and CDR2 FVKESK.

V and J are TRBV28 and TRBJ1-1; D gene unclear. This CDR3 spans 15 amino acids. The ends were cut back, 2 bases at V and 1 base at J, with 11 bases in the middle. The germline V gene has CDR1 MDHEN and CDR2 SYDVKM. The CDR3 is CASSLVGVANTEAFF. The CDR3 coding sequence is TGTGCCAGCAGTTTAGTCGGGGTGGCGAACACTGAAGCTTTCTTT. The variable domain in full, completed from reference TRBV28 and TRBJ1-1, reads DVKVTQSSRYLVKRTGEKVFLECVQDMDHENMFWYRQDPGLGLRLIYFSYDVKMKEKGDIPEGYSVSREKKERFSLILESASTNQTSMYLCASSLVGVANTEAFFGQGTRLTVV.

V usage is TRBV19 and J usage is TRBJ1-5; a weak D match, TRBD1 (5 bases). With 7 bases removed from V and 4 bases from J, the gap between germline ends came to 14 bases. Germline CDR1 is LNHDA and CDR2 is SQIVND (reference sequence). This CDR3 region has 14 residues. CDR3 DNA: TGTGCCAGTATGGGGGGGAATGCAAATCAGCCCCAGCATTTT. Translating gives CASMGGNANQPQHF.

V and J are TRBV3-1 (or the pseudogene TRBV3-2) and TRBJ1-1; 7 nucleotides match TRBD1. Trimming at V came to 4 bases and at J to 1 base, leaving 6 bases not matched to a gene. This CDR3 spans 15 amino acids. Looked up from germline, CDR1 is LGHDT and CDR2 is YNNKEL (reference sequence). The CDR3 region is CASSPGQTPNTEAFF. DNA for the CDR3: TGTGCCAGCAGCCCGGGACAGACCCCGAACACTGAAGCTTTCTTT.

The gene calls are TRBV19 and TRBJ1-6; the D gene is possibly TRBD1 (6 bases). V dropped 6 bases and J dropped 9 bases, with 15 bases sitting between them. The CDR3 loop spans 14 amino acids. CDR1 is LNHDA and CDR2 is SQIVND in the germline V gene (reference sequence). CDR3: CASRRDNGLSPLHF. CDR3 DNA: TGTGCCAGTAGAAGGGACAACGGCCTTTCACCCCTCCACTTT. Full variable domain (remainder filled in from reference TRBV19 and TRBJ1-6): DGGITQSPKYLFRKEGQNVTLSCEQNLNHDAMYWYRQDPGQGLRLIYYSQIVNDFQKGDIAEGYSVSREKKESFPLTVTSAQKNPTAFYLCASRRDNGLSPLHFGNGTRLTVT.

This clone has only a few counts. Written as DNA, the CDR3 is TGTGCCAGCAGCTGGAGCGCCGGGGCTGAAGCTTTCTTT. It encodes CASSWSAGAEAFF. The J gene is TRBJ1-1, the V gene TRBV7-2; D not certain. This CDR3 has 13 residues. V was clipped by 4 bases and J by 6 bases, with 12 bases between them. Germline values: CDR1 SGHTA, CDR2 FQGNSA.

The V gene is TRBV10-1, the J gene TRBJ1-4; 7 nucleotides line up with TRBD1. This CDR3 comprises 14 residues. With 5 bases clipped from V and 7 bases from J, the junction kept 7 bases outside the gene matches. Germline CDR1 and CDR2: WNHNN and SYGVQD (reference sequence). The CDR3 sequence is CASSRTGDSEKLFF. The CDR3 DNA reads as TGCGCCAGCAGTCGGACAGGCGATAGTGAAAAACTGTTTTTT.

The chain has TRBV7-3 and TRBJ1-2, with a weak D call TRBD1 (6 bases). The CDR3 sequence is 13 residues long. Trimming pared 1 base from V and 9 bases from J, leaving 12 bases between. CDR1 SGHTA and CDR2 FQGTGA come from the germline V gene. The DNA for the CDR3 is TGTGCCAGCAGCTTAAATGCAGGGGAAAGCTACACCTTC. Translation: CASSLNAGESYTF.

There are a few counts of this clone. The CDR3 region is CASRRGTGSYEQYF. The CDR3 DNA sequence: TGTGCCAGCAGAAGGGGGACAGGCTCCTACGAGCAGTACTTC. V usage is TRBV27 and J usage is TRBJ2-7; TRBD1 agrees at 8 bases. The V gene's germline CDR1 is MNHEY and CDR2 SMNVEV (reference sequence). The CDR3 totals 14 residues. Germline trimming cut 6 bases from V and 0 bases from J; bases unmatched to any gene: 4.

As for this clone: Additional DNA sequences in this sample encode the identical CDR3. The CDR3 DNA is TGTGCCAGCAGCTCCCTAGCGGTTAGCACAGATACGCAGTATTTT. It specifies CASSSLAVSTDTQYF. The V gene is TRBV7-3, the J gene TRBJ2-3, with TRBD2 matching 7 bases. Trimming removed 4 bases from V and 0 bases from J; junction bases left unmatched: 4. The germline CDR1 and CDR2 sequences are SGHTA and FQGTGA. This CDR3 has 15 residues.

This chain links TRBV6-5 with TRBJ1-6, with 8 bases fitting TRBD1. Germline CDR1 and CDR2: MNHEY and SVGAGI. V lost 7 bases to trimming and J lost 7 bases; unmatched junction nucleotides: 9. CDR3 length: 15 residues. The CDR3, as DNA: TGTGCCAGCACCCCTGGGGACAGGCGAAATTCACCCCTCCACTTT. This translates into CASTPGDRRNSPLHF.